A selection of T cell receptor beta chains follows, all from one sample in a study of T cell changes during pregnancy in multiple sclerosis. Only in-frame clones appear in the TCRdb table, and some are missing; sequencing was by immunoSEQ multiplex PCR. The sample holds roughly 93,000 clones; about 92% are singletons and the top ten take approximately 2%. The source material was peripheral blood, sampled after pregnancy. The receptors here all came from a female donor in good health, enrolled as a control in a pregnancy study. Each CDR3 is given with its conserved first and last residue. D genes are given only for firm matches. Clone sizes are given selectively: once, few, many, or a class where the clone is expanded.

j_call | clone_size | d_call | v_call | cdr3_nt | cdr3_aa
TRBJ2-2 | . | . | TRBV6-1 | TGTGCCAGCAGTGAAGTGGCCGCCGGGGAGCTGTTTTTT | CASSEVAAGELFF
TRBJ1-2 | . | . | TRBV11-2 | TGTGCCAGCAGCTCCACTGGGGGCTTATATGGCTACACCTTC | CASSSTGGLYGYTF
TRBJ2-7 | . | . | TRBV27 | TGTGCCAGCAGTTTCTCTACAGGGCTGAGGTACGAGCAGTACTTC | CASSFSTGLRYEQYF
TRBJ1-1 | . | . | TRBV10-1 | TGCGCCAGCAGCGACAGTGGGCTCGGGAACACTGAAGCTTTCTTT | CASSDSGLGNTEAFF
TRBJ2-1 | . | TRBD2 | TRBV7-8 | TGTGCCAGCAGCTTAGTGGGACTAGCGGGAGGGGGGTCCTACAATGAGCAGTTCTTC | CASSLVGLAGGGSYNEQFF
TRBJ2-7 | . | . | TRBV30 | TGTGCCTGGAGTGGAGTGAGCTCCTACGAGCAGTACTTC | CAWSGVSSYEQYF
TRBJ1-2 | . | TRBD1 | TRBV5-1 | TGCGCCAGCAGCTTGTATCCGGGACAGCAAGGGGTCTACACCTTC | CASSLYPGQQGVYTF
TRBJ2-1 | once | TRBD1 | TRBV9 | TGTGCCAGCAGCGTAGCAGTTTCCGGGACAGGAAGGCTAAGCTCCTACAATGAGCAGTTCTTC | CASSVAVSGTGRLSSYNEQFF
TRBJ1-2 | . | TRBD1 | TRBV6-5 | TGTGCCAGCAAGGTTGGGACAGCACGGGGCTATGGCTACACCTTC | CASKVGTARGYGYTF
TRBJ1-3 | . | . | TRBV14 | TGTGCCAGCAGGCAGGGGTTACACACCATATATTTT | CASRQGLHTIYF
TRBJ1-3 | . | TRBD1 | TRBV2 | TGTGCCAGCAGTGAATGGGACAGCTCTGGAAACACCATATATTTT | CASSEWDSSGNTIYF
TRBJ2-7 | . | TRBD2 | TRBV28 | TGTGCCAGCAGTTTTTCTAGCGGATCCTACGAGCAGTACTTC | CASSFSSGSYEQYF
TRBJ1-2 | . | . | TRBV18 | TGTGCCAGCTCACCGCAGCGGGGGCAATACAATGGCTACACCTTC | CASSPQRGQYNGYTF
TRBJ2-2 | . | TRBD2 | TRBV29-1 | TGCAGCGCCCGAAGGGACTACGAATCCGGGGAGCTGTTTTTT | CSARRDYESGELFF
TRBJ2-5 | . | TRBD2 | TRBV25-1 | TGTGCCAGCAGTGGGACTAGAATAGAGACCCAGTACTTC | CASSGTRIETQYF
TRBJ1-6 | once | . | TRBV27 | TGTGCCAGCAGTTTAACCCCCGGTAGCTCCTATAATTCACCCCTCCACTTT | CASSLTPGSSYNSPLHF
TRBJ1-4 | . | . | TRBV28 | TGTGCCAGCAGTTCCTCGGGGGCAACTAATGAAAAACTGTTTTTT | CASSSSGATNEKLFF
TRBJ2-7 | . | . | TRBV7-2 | TGTGCCAGCAGGCCGGGACTCACAGCCTACGAGCAGTACTTC | CASRPGLTAYEQYF
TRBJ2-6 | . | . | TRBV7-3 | TGTGCCAGCAGCTCGTCCTTCCTCTCTGGGGCCAACGTCCTGACTTTC | CASSSSFLSGANVLTF
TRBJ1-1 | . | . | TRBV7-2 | TGTGCCAGCAGCTGGAACAGGCGCGAGCGAATTGAAGCTTTCTTT | CASSWNRRERIEAFF
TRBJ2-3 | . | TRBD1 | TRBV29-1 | TGCAGCGTTGAAGTCGACAGGGGCACAGATACGCAGTATTTT | CSVEVDRGTDTQYF
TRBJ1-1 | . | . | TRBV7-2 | TGTGCCAGCAGGCAGACAGTCATGAACACTGAAGCTTTCTTT | CASRQTVMNTEAFF
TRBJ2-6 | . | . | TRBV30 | TGTGCCTGGGGTAGGAGCTCTGGGGCCAACGTCCTGACTTTC | CAWGRSSGANVLTF
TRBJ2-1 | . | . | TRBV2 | TGTGCCAGCAGTAAATGGGCAGAAAAATACAATGAGCAGTTCTTC | CASSKWAEKYNEQFF
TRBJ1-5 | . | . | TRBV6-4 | TGTGCCAGCAGGGGGCGGGGATTCTTTCAGCCCCAGCATTTT | CASRGRGFFQPQHF
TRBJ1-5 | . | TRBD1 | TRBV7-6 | TGTGCCAGCAGCCCGACAGGGTACAATCAGCCCCAGCATTTT | CASSPTGYNQPQHF
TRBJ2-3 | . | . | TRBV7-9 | TGTGCCAGCAGCGCAAAGGGGATAAGCACAGATACGCAGTATTTT | CASSAKGISTDTQYF
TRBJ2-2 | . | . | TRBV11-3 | TGTGCCAGCAGCGCCCTAGGTCCCGGGGAGCTGTTTTTT | CASSALGPGELFF
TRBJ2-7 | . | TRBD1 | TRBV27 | TGTGCCAGCAGCCAATCGAAAACAGGGGTCCTCCTACGCGAGCAGTACTTC | CASSQSKTGVLLREQYF
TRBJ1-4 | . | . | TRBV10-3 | TGTGCCATCAGTGGTCAGCGGTCTAATGAAAAACTGTTTTTT | CAISGQRSNEKLFF
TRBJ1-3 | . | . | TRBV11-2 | TGTGCCAGCAGCCAGGGTATAAGGGATACTGGAAACACCATATATTTT | CASSQGIRDTGNTIYF
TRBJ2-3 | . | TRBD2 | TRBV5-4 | TGTGCCAGCAGCCAAACGGGAGGGCCCGCAGATACGCAGTATTTT | CASSQTGGPADTQYF
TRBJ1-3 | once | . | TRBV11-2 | TGTGCCAGCAGCTTAGATCTGATATTTGGAGGAGACTCTGGAAACACCATATATTTT | CASSLDLIFGGDSGNTIYF
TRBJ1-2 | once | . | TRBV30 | TGTGCCGGAGATACAGGGCTACGATCGCTCACCTTC | CAGDTGLRSLTF
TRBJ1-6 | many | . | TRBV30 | TGTGCCTGGAGTGAAACAGGGTATGATAATTCACCCCTCCACTTT | CAWSETGYDNSPLHF
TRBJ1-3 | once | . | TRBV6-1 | TGTGCCAGCAGTAACGACATACGCTCTGGAAACACCATATATTTT | CASSNDIRSGNTIYF
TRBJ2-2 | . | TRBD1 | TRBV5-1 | TGCGCCAGCAGCTCGACAGGGTGGACCGGGGAGCTGTTTTTT | CASSSTGWTGELFF
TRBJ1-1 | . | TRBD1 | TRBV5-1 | TGCGCCAGCAGACAGGGGGCCGGAGGGAGAACTGAAGCTTTCTTT | CASRQGAGGRTEAFF
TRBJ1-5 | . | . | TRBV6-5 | TGTGCCAGCAGTTACTCGAATAGGCCCCAGCATTTT | CASSYSNRPQHF
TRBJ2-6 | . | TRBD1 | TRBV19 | TGTGCCAGTAGTGACCTATCGAACAGGGGGCGGTCTGGGGCCAACGTCCTGACTTTC | CASSDLSNRGRSGANVLTF
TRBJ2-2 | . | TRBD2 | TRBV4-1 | TGCGCCAGCAGCCAAGCCCGGGGGGCGAACACCGGGGAGCTGTTTTTT | CASSQARGANTGELFF
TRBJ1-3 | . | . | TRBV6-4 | TGTGCCACCAAATTTACACAGGACTCTGGAAACACCATATATTTT | CATKFTQDSGNTIYF
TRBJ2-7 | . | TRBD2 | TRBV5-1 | TGCGCCAGCAGCTTCCGGGACTACGACTACGAGCAGTACTTC | CASSFRDYDYEQYF
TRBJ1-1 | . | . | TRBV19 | TGTGCCAGCCGGGACTTTTTTAACACTGAAGCTTTCTTT | CASRDFFNTEAFF
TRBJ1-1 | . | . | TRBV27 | TGTGCCAGCAGTGTGACAGAGAACACTGAAGCTTTCTTT | CASSVTENTEAFF
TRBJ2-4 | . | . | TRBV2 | TGTGCCAGCAGTGAATCAACAGGACAAAACATTCAGTACTTC | CASSESTGQNIQYF
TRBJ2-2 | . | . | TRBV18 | TGTGCCAGCTCACCCCCGGGGGTGAACACCGGGGAGCTGTTTTTT | CASSPPGVNTGELFF
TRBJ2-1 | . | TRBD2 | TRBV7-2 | TGTGCCAGCAGCCCGGGACTAGCGTCCTCCTACAATGAGCAGTTCTTC | CASSPGLASSYNEQFF
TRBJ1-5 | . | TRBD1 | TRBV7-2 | TGTGCCAGCAGCTTAAGGGGACAGGGCTATCAGCCCCAGCATTTT | CASSLRGQGYQPQHF
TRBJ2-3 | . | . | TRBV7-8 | TGTGCCAGCAGCTTAGAGCTGTTCACAGATACGCAGTATTTT | CASSLELFTDTQYF
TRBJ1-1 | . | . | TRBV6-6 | TGTGCCAGCACCCAGGTGGGGGGGCGCGCGGTCACTGAAGCTTTCTTT | CASTQVGGRAVTEAFF
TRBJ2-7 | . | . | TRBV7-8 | TGTGCCAGCAGCTTAGCAGGGGCCTACGAGCAGTACTTC | CASSLAGAYEQYF
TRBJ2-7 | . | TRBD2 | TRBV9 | TGTGCCAGCAGCGTCGGACTAGTTGGACACGAGCAGTACTTC | CASSVGLVGHEQYF
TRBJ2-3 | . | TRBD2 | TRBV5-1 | TGCGCCAGCAGCTCCGGGACTAGCGGGAGCACAGATACGCAGTATTTT | CASSSGTSGSTDTQYF
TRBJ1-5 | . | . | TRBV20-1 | TGCAGTGTTGAAAGGGGGTCCCAGCATTTT | CSVERGSQHF
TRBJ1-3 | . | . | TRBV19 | TGTGCCAGTAGTATTCGCGGGGGATCGACAGGAAACACCATATATTTT | CASSIRGGSTGNTIYF
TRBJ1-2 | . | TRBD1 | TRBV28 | TGTGCCAGCAGGGGGACAGGGGGCGAAGGCTACACCTTC | CASRGTGGEGYTF
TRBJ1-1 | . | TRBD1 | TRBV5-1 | TGCGCCAGCAGCAGAGGGACAGCCACCGCTTTGAACACTGAAGCTTTCTTT | CASSRGTATALNTEAFF
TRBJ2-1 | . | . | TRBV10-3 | TGTGCCATCAGTGAGGCCCAGGGGCCCTACAATGAGCAGTTCTTC | CAISEAQGPYNEQFF